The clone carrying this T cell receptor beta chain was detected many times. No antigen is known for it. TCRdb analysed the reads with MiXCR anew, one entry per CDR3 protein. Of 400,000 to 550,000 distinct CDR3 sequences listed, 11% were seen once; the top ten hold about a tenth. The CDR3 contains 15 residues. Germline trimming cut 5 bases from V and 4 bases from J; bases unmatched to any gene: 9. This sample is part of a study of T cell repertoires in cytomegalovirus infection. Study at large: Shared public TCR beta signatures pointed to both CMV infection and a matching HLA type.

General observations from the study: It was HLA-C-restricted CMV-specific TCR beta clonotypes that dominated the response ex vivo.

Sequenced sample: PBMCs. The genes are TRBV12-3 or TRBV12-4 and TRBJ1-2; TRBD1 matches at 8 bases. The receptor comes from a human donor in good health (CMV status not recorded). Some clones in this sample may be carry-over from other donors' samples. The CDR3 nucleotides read TGTGCCAGCAGTACCCCCGGACAGGGCCTCTATGGCTACACCTTC. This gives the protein CASSTPGQGLYGYTF.